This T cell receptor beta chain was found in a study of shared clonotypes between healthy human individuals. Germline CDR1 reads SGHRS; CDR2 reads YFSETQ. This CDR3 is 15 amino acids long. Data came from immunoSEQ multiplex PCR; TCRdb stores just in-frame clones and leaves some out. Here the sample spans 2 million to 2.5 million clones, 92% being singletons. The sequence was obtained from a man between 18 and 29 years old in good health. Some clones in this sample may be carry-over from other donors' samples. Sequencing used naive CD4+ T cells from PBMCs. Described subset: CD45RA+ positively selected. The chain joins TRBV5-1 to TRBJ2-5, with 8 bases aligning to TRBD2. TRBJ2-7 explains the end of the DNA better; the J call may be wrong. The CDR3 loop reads CASSLVVSGNYEQYF. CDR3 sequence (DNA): TGCGCCAGCAGCTTGGTGGTTAGCGGGAACTACGAGCAGTACTTC.